A selection of T cell receptor beta chains follows, all from one sample in a study of cytomegalovirus exposure and HLA in healthy donors. Profiled with immunoSEQ multiplex PCR; TCRdb holds only in-frame clones, not every one. The sample consists of roughly 120,000 clones, around 82% of them appearing once. Specimen: PBMCs. The receptors shown here come from a male donor in good health and CMV-seropositive. Each CDR3 is given with its conserved first and last residue. D genes are given only for firm matches. Only part of the rows carry a size: once, few, many, or a class if the clone is expanded.

V	D	J	size	DNA	CDR3
TRBV27	TRBD1	TRBJ2-7	-	TGTGCCAGCAGTAACAGGGGGAAATACGAGCAGTACTTC	CASSNRGKYEQYF
TRBV4-3	TRBD2	TRBJ2-1	-	TGCGCCAGCAGCCAAGAAAGCGGGAGGGGTAATGAGCAGTTCTTC	CASSQESGRGNEQFF
TRBV27	-	TRBJ2-1	-	TGTGCCAGCGCTCCGGACGGAGGCTCCTACAATGAGCAGTTCTTC	CASAPDGGSYNEQFF
TRBV7-9	-	TRBJ1-1	few	TGTGCCAGCAGTTTGGGGATGGGAGTGGTAGAAGCTTTCTTT	CASSLGMGVVEAFF
TRBV15	TRBD2	TRBJ2-3	-	TGTGCCACCGGACGGGGGGGCTCCACAGATACGCAGTATTTT	CATGRGGSTDTQYF
TRBV6-5	TRBD1	TRBJ2-7	-	TGTGCCAGCAGTCGCACGGGACAGGGAAACTACGAGCAGTACTTC	CASSRTGQGNYEQYF
TRBV4-3	-	TRBJ2-4	-	TGCGCCAGCAGCCAAGAAAGGAGGGGGCAAAACATTCAGTACTTC	CASSQERRGQNIQYF
TRBV18	-	TRBJ1-5	-	TGTGCCAGCTCACCGTGGGTCAGGGCTAGCAATCAGCCCCAGCATTTT	CASSPWVRASNQPQHF
TRBV9	-	TRBJ2-2	-	TGTGCCAGCAGCTCGAAGAGAGCGGGGAACACCGGGGAGCTGTTTTTT	CASSSKRAGNTGELFF
TRBV13	TRBD2	TRBJ2-7	-	TGTGCCAGCAGCCGGGGACTAGCGGGATACGAGCAGTACTTC	CASSRGLAGYEQYF
TRBV7-2	-	TRBJ2-3	-	TGTGCCAGCAGCTGGGGGGGGCAGACAGATACGCAGTATTTT	CASSWGGQTDTQYF
TRBV19	TRBD2	TRBJ2-3	-	TGTGCCAGTAGTATGCGGGGGGCAGATACGCAGTATTTT	CASSMRGADTQYF
TRBV27	-	TRBJ1-5	once	TGTGCCAGCAGTTTTAGGGGCAGGAACCAGCCCCAGCATTTT	CASSFRGRNQPQHF
TRBV27	TRBD2	TRBJ2-7	once	TGTGCCAGCAGTGCCGCTAGCGGGCTCTCCTACGAGCAGTACTTC	CASSAASGLSYEQYF
TRBV7-9	TRBD2	TRBJ2-1	-	TGTGCCAGCAGCTCGACTAGTACCGGGACTAGCAGGTACAATGAGCAGTTCTTC	CASSSTSTGTSRYNEQFF
TRBV19	-	TRBJ2-7	-	TGTGCCAGTAGTATAGTTTTCGCAGGCGAGCAGTACTTC	CASSIVFAGEQYF
TRBV9	-	TRBJ2-7	few	TGTGCCAGCAGCGTAGGGGACAAAGAGCCCCTCTTCACCTACGAGCAGTACTTC	CASSVGDKEPLFTYEQYF
TRBV5-5	TRBD1	TRBJ1-5	-	TGTGCCAGCAGCCGACAGGGAGGCAATCAGCCCCAGCATTTT	CASSRQGGNQPQHF
TRBV9	-	TRBJ1-1	once	TGTGCCAGCAGCGTAGGGTTGGGGGGGGACCGGAACACTGAAGCTTTCTTT	CASSVGLGGDRNTEAFF